This TCR beta chain stems from a study of OX40 agonist ivuxolimab in advanced cancers. Study at large: Participants averaged 60 years of age (range 23 to 79) and were about 85% male. Broader study findings: Circulating CD4+ and CD8+ T cells showed clonal expansion by week 6 at 0.1 to 3.0 mg/kg. Nonresponders, in some cases, also had low normalized T-cell clonal expansion.

Using immunoSEQ multiplex PCR, the repertoire was profiled, and TCRdb retains in-frame clones only, with some absent. The repertoire holds around 23,000 clones, with around 85% as singletons. V lost 3 bases, J lost 7 bases, and 6 bases lay in between. There are 11 residues in the CDR3. The germline CDR1 and CDR2 sequences are SEHNR and FQNEAQ (reference sequence). As regards this clone: The antigen remains unidentified.

The sample in question was CD4+ or CD8+ T cells sorted from blood, obtained in a trial of the OX40 agonist ivuxolimab. This chain links TRBV7-9 with TRBJ1-1, with no clear D. The TCR was taken from an adult with an advanced solid tumor such as melanoma, head and neck, liver or kidney cancer. The CDR3 loop is CASSFGSEAFF. DNA of the CDR3: TGTGCCAGCAGCTTTGGCAGTGAAGCTTTCTTT. Together with reference TRBV7-9 and TRBJ1-1, the CDR3 gives the full variable domain: DTGVSQNPRHKITKRGQNVTFRCDPISEHNRLYWYRQTLGQGPEFLTYFQNEAQLEKSRLLSDRFSAERPKGSFSTLEIQRTEQGDSAMYLCASSFGSEAFFGQGTRLTVV.